The 18 T cell receptor beta chains presented below share a single source sample, sequenced in a study of Ad26.COV2.S vaccination and SARS-CoV-2 variants. Sequenced by immunoSEQ multiplex PCR; TCRdb stores in-frame clones only, minus some. The sample lists 300,000 to 400,000 clones, more than 75% occurring once. Treatment of the sample: about 20 received Ad26.COV2.S at low or high dose, single or two shots; several received placebo; per-sample allocation not given. Day 63 after the first injection of vaccine or placebo was the sampling time. Material: peripheral blood, obtained in a trial of Ad26.COV2.S vaccine versus placebo. The receptors originated from a person between 18 and 65 years old who received the Ad26.COV2.S COVID-19 vaccine or a placebo.

The genes are TRBV4-2 and TRBJ1-1; a possible D gene is TRBD1 (5 bases). V was clipped by 1 base and J by 1 base, with 7 bases between them. The CDR3 consists of 14 residues. CDR1 and CDR2 (germline): LGHNA, YNFKEQ. CDR3 nucleotides: TGTGCCAGCAGCCAAGTGACAGCGAACACTGAAGCTTTCTTT. It specifies CASSQVTANTEAFF.

This clone was recorded only once. The chain employs TRBV6-5 and TRBJ1-1; 10 nucleotides line up with TRBD1. Unmatched junction bases numbered 5, after V lost 7 bases and J lost 6 bases. The CDR3 covers 13 residues. Germline CDR1 MNHEY, CDR2 SVGAGI. DNA for the CDR3: TGTGCCAGCACCCCGACAGGGGGCTCTGAAGCTTTCTTT. It is translated as CASTPTGGSEAFF.

This clone was seen a handful of times. The chain links TRBV6-5 to TRBJ2-1, with a tentative D call TRBD2 (7 bases). Germline CDR1 and CDR2: MNHEY and SVGAGI. The V and J ends lost 6 bases and 7 bases respectively, with 13 bases between them. The CDR3 extends over 13 amino acids. The CDR3 region is CASRVGGGNEQFF. The CDR3, as DNA: TGTGCCAGCAGAGTAGGGGGAGGGAATGAGCAGTTCTTC.

The V gene is TRBV4-3, the J gene TRBJ2-3; perhaps TRBD1 as D (7 bases). The germline V and J ends were trimmed by 0 bases and 11 bases, with 21 bases remaining between them. Germline assignment: CDR1 LGHNA and CDR2 YSLEER. The CDR3 has 16 amino acids. The CDR3 reads CASSQEELGGGGMQYF. The DNA of the CDR3 is TGCGCCAGCAGCCAAGAGGAGTTAGGGGGCGGAGGGATGCAGTATTTT.

The CDR3: CASSPGLSTDTQYF. The CDR3 DNA follows: TGTGCCAGCAGCCCCGGACTAAGCACAGATACGCAGTATTTT. The chain is built from TRBV7-2 and TRBJ2-3; maybe TRBD2 (6 bases). Trimming left V 5 bases short and J 0 bases short, with 9 bases between. The V gene's germline CDR1 is SGHTA and CDR2 FQGNSA. The CDR3 is 14 residues long.

This clone was counted once. CDR3 protein: CASSLLAGGPYNEQFF. For the CDR3, the DNA is TGTGCCAGCAGTTTACTAGCGGGGGGGCCTTACAATGAGCAGTTCTTC. The J gene is TRBJ2-1, the V gene TRBV27; 12 bases match TRBD2. J gave up 4 bases and V 2 bases, and 3 bases lay outside the gene matches. Per the germline V gene, CDR1 is MNHEY and CDR2 is SMNVEV (reference sequence). This CDR3 has 16 residues.

Concerning this clone: Other nucleotide sequences in the sample specify the same CDR3. The rearrangement uses TRBV5-4 and TRBJ2-3; 13 bases are a match to TRBD2. The V segment lost 0 bases and the J segment 0 bases; nucleotides outside the gene matches: 1. Germline-derived CDR1 and CDR2 are SGHNT and YYREEE (reference sequence). The length of the CDR3 is 17 residues. The DNA of the CDR3 is TGTGCCAGCAGCTTGGGACTAGCGGGGGGAAGCACAGATACGCAGTATTTT. It is translated as CASSLGLAGGSTDTQYF.

The V and J genes are TRBV7-2 and TRBJ2-1; D may be TRBD2 (6 bases). The V gene lost 5 bases and the J gene lost 7 bases, with 15 bases spanning the gap. Germline CDR1 and CDR2: SGHTA and FQGNSA. This CDR3 is 14 amino acids long. The CDR3 sequence is CASSPDGGLNEQFF. Here the CDR3 DNA reads TGTGCCAGCAGCCCAGACGGGGGATTGAATGAGCAGTTCTTC.

CDR3 protein: CATSRGGLAGPYEQYF. The CDR3 DNA reads as TGTGCCACCAGCAGGGGAGGACTAGCGGGACCCTACGAGCAGTACTTC. The J gene is TRBJ2-7, the V gene TRBV15; 12 nucleotides align to TRBD2. The germline CDR1 and CDR2 sequences are LNHNV and YYDKDF (reference sequence). V dropped 3 bases and J dropped 2; count of bases not matched to a gene: 5. CDR3 size: 16 residues.

This sequence joins TRBV9 and TRBJ2-3; no clear D gene. The germline CDR1 and CDR2 sequences are SGDLS and YYNGEE. With 0 bases removed from V and 3 bases from J, the gap between germline ends came to 5 bases. CDR3 size: 13 residues. The CDR3 DNA sequence: TGTGCCAGCAGCGTAGGGAGAACAGATACGCAGTATTTT. Its translation: CASSVGRTDTQYF.

The chain couples TRBV2 to TRBJ2-5; TRBD2 agrees at 10 bases. Looked up from germline, CDR1 is SNHLY and CDR2 is FYNNEI. V lost 4 bases to trimming and J lost 5 bases; unmatched junction nucleotides: 7. The CDR3 runs to 15 residues. This chain's CDR3 is CASSVLAGAGETQYF. CDR3 coding DNA: TGTGCCAGCAGTGTCCTAGCGGGGGCCGGGGAGACCCAGTACTTC.

This chain joins TRBV30 and TRBJ1-4; TRBD1 matches at 12 bases. The CDR3 has 19 residues. Germline V gene sequence: CDR1 GTSNPN, CDR2 SVGIG (reference sequence). Losses at the gene ends were 0 bases for V and 2 bases for J; bases not matched to a gene: 10. The CDR3 spells CAWSVFGGTGGRTNEKLFF. The CDR3 nucleotides read TGTGCCTGGAGTGTATTCGGGGGGACAGGGGGCCGGACTAATGAAAAACTGTTTTTT. Complete variable domain (other parts from reference TRBV30 and TRBJ1-4): SQTIHQWPATLVQPVGSPLSLECTVEGTSNPNLYWYRQAAGRGLQLLFYSVGIGQISSEVPQNLSASRPQDRQFILSSKKLLLSDSGFYLCAWSVFGGTGGRTNEKLFFGSGTQLSVL.

The chain joins TRBV11-2 to TRBJ2-1; D may be TRBD1 or TRBD2 (5 bases each). This CDR3 is built from 14 residues. Germline V gives CDR1 SGHAT, CDR2 FQNNGV. V shed 5 bases and J shed 9 bases, with 17 bases lying between them. Here the CDR3 reads CASSPREGRGEQFF. In DNA form, the CDR3 reads TGTGCCAGCAGCCCGCGAGAGGGGCGCGGTGAGCAGTTCTTC.

The genes are TRBV4-1 and TRBJ2-5, with D perhaps matching TRBD1 (6 bases). Deletions cut 0 bases from V and 4 bases from J, with 15 bases between. Germline loops: CDR1 MGHRA, CDR2 YSYEKL. This CDR3 is built from 16 residues. CDR3 protein: CASSQEGVGAAETQYF. Here the CDR3 DNA reads TGCGCCAGCAGCCAAGAGGGGGTGGGGGCCGCAGAGACCCAGTACTTC.

The chain recombines TRBV7-8 with TRBJ2-1; no clear D gene. With 4 bases removed from V and 9 bases from J, the gap between germline ends came to 16 bases. Per the germline V gene, CDR1 is SGHVS and CDR2 is FQNEAQ. This CDR3 is built from 14 residues. DNA of the CDR3: TGTGCCAGCAGCTCACCGGGTGAGCCCCCTGAGCAGTTCTTC. Translating it yields CASSSPGEPPEQFF.

DNA of the CDR3: TGTGCCAGCAGCCTTCTCTCGTCCGAGACCCAGTACTTC. It codes for CASSLLSSETQYF. J is TRBJ2-5 and V is TRBV3-1 (or the pseudogene TRBV3-2); D ambiguous. This CDR3 region has 13 residues. Germline V gene sequence: CDR1 LGHDT, CDR2 YNNKEL (reference sequence). Trimming cost V 4 bases and J 5 bases, with 11 bases left between them.

The chain has TRBV30 and TRBJ1-3; 8 bases are a match to TRBD1. The CDR3 has 20 residues. V lost 4 bases to trimming and J lost 2 bases; unmatched junction nucleotides: 22. The V gene's germline CDR1 is GTSNPN and CDR2 SVGIG (reference sequence). The chain's CDR3 is CAWTLLTPGQARATGNTIYF. The CDR3 DNA sequence: TGTGCCTGGACCCTTCTCACCCCGGGACAGGCAAGGGCTACTGGAAACACCATATATTTT.

The rearrangement links TRBV5-1 to TRBJ1-4; tentative D call: TRBD1 (5 bases). V was shortened by 1 base and J by 6 bases, with 13 bases between the two germline ends. Germline CDR1 and CDR2: SGHRS and YFSETQ. CDR3 length: 15 residues. The CDR3 bases are TGCGCCAGCAGCTTGTCCAGGGTATCGGATGAAAAACTGTTTTTT. It is translated as CASSLSRVSDEKLFF. The full variable domain, rest sourced from reference TRBV5-1 and TRBJ1-4, is KAGVTQTPRYLIKTRGQQVTLSCSPISGHRSVSWYQQTPGQGLQFLFEYFSETQRNKGNFPGRFSGRQFSNSRSEMNVSTLELGDSALYLCASSLSRVSDEKLFFGSGTQLSVL.